This T cell receptor (beta chain) was recovered during a study of blood T cell repertoires in COVID-19. For the study at large: Material from acute and convalescent COVID-19 was sourced from the United States, Italy and Spain.

J lost 3 bases, V lost 4 bases, and 6 bases had no gene match. This CDR3 contains 14 residues. Looked up from germline, CDR1 is SGHNT and CDR2 is YYREEE (reference sequence). The authors' processing: Counts of nucleated cells, estimated from reference gene primer amplification, were obtained. Assay: immunoSEQ multiplex PCR; the TCRdb copy retains only in-frame clones and omits some. D and trimming were read from the DNA, whereas the V and J calls and clone size are those reported in that table. The data contain roughly 99,000 clones, around 79% of them seen just once; the ten biggest clones take up about a sixth.

The TCR comes from a woman aged 80 or over with active or convalescent COVID-19. This sequence joins TRBV5-4 and TRBJ2-7; 8 bases fit TRBD1. Sequenced: peripheral blood. The CDR3 coding sequence is TGTGCCAGCAGCCTTGGACAGGGTCTCTACGAGCAGTACTTC. This gives the protein CASSLGQGLYEQYF.